The clone carrying this T cell receptor beta chain was detected a few times. What it recognizes is unknown. This CDR3 contains 13 residues. V lost 2 bases, J lost 2 bases, and 9 bases lay in between. The germline CDR1 and CDR2 sequences are DFQATT and SNEGSKA (reference sequence). Sorted naive CD8 T cells, about 17,000 to 1,000,000, were sequenced from 10%, 30% or 50% RNA. This sample is drawn from a study of molecular identifiers for immune sequencing clone quantification. Notes on the study in general: A single cell's spiked Jurkat TCR RNA was reportedly detectable among 900,000 to 1,000,000 naive cells.

TCRdb re-derived calls from the PCR reads in MiXCR, one entry per CDR3 protein. The table shows about half a million distinct CDR3 sequences, with about 21% occurring only once. The receptor's source is a human donor in good health. Some libraries in this study had Jurkat cell RNA spiked in. The chain carries TRBV20-1 and TRBJ2-5, with no clear D. The sequencing input was naive CD8+ T cells from blood, with Jurkat cell RNA spiked in. Indicated subset: FACS-sorted CD8+CD4-CCR7+CD45RA+ naive T cells. The CDR3 is CSARTWQQETQYF. For the CDR3, the DNA is TGCAGTGCTAGAACGTGGCAGCAAGAGACCCAGTACTTC.